This TCR beta chain derives from a study of blood T cell repertoires in COVID-19. Whole-study context: The samples span acute and convalescent COVID-19 from the United States, Italy and Spain.

Germline CDR1 is LGHNA and CDR2 is YSLEER. The V and J ends lost 1 base and 6 bases respectively, with 7 bases between them. There are 13 residues in the CDR3. The table came from immunoSEQ multiplex PCR; TCRdb's copy has only in-frame clones and leaves some out. The sample carries 360,000 or so clones, around 90% recorded once. This chain uses TRBV4-3 with TRBJ1-5, with D hard to call. This TCR derives from a man younger than 35 with active or convalescent COVID-19. The specimen sequenced was peripheral blood. DNA of the CDR3: TGCGCCAGCAGCCAAGGTATCTCTCAGCCCCAGCATTTT. Protein: CASSQGISQPQHF.